Below, 4 T cell receptor beta chains from the same sample are listed, as sequenced in a study of siplizumab effects on memory and regulatory T cells. Data came from immunoSEQ multiplex PCR; TCRdb stores just in-frame clones and leaves some out. The table records some 96,000 clones, approximately 94% of them present only once. Sequenced: non-Treg CD4+ T cells sorted from blood. Receptor source: a human donor in good health.

This chain uses TRBV10-3 with TRBJ1-1; D gene unclear. V was shortened by 10 bases and J by 4 bases, with 16 bases between the two germline ends. The CDR3 runs to 13 residues. The germline V gene encodes CDR1 ENHRY and CDR2 SYGVKD. In nucleotides, the CDR3 is TGTGCCACACAGAACGGGGAAGTCACTGAAGCTTTCTTT. Its protein product is CATQNGEVTEAFF.

V usage is TRBV4-1 and J usage is TRBJ2-1; 11 bases line up with TRBD2. Looked up from germline, CDR1 is MGHRA and CDR2 is YSYEKL. This CDR3 is built from 19 residues. Trimming took 0 bases from V and 8 from J; bases not matched to a gene: 15. The CDR3 DNA is TGCGCCAGCAGCCAAGAGGGTGTGGTAGCGGGAGGGCCTAGAGATGAGCAGTTCTTC. It codes for CASSQEGVVAGGPRDEQFF.

This chain links TRBV6-1 with TRBJ1-5; a weak D match, TRBD1 (6 bases). Germline V lookup: CDR1 MNHNS, CDR2 SASEGT. Trimming pared 3 bases from V and 5 bases from J, leaving 14 bases between. The CDR3 length is 15 residues. Here the CDR3 reads CASSEAHRDHQPQHF. The CDR3 bases are TGTGCCAGCAGTGAGGCGCACAGGGACCATCAGCCCCAGCATTTT.

The genes are TRBV6-1 and TRBJ2-2; 14 bases are a match to TRBD2. The V gene's germline CDR1 is MNHNS and CDR2 SASEGT. With V trimmed by 3 bases and J by 7 bases, 10 bases remained unmatched. The CDR3 consists of 18 residues. CDR3 region: CASSDRPGLAGVIGELFF. Written as DNA, the CDR3 is TGTGCCAGCAGTGACCGTCCGGGACTAGCGGGAGTAATCGGGGAGCTGTTTTTT.